This T cell receptor (beta chain) was captured by sequencing in a study of cytomegalovirus exposure and HLA in healthy donors. The PCR employed 60 Vbeta primers together with 13 Jbeta primers. TCRdb keeps only in-frame clones here, not all; method: immunoSEQ multiplex PCR. The data show 100,000 to 150,000 clones, 80% seen once. The V gene lost 4 bases and the J gene lost 6 bases, with 13 bases spanning the gap. The CDR3 contains 14 residues. CDR1 and CDR2 (germline): GTSNPN, SVGIG (reference sequence). The TCR comes from a man aged 25-45 years in good health and CMV-seropositive. V and J are TRBV30 and TRBJ1-6, with D possibly matching TRBD1 (5 bases). Input material: PBMCs. The CDR3 loop is CAWTGGPSNSPLHF. The CDR3 coding sequence is TGTGCCTGGACGGGGGGACCGTCTAATTCACCCCTCCACTTT.